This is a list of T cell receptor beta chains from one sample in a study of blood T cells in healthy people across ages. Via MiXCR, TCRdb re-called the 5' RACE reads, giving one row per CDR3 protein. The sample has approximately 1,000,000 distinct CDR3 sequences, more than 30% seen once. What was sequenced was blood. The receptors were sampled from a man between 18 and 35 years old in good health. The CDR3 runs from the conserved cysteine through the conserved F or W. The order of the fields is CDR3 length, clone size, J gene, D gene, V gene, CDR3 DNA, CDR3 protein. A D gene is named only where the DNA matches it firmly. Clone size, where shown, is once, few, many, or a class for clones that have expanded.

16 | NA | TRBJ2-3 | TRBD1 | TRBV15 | TGTGCCACCAGCAGGGAGACAGGGTATAGCATAGATACGCAGTATTTT | CATSRETGYSIDTQYF
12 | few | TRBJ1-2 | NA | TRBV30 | TGTGCCTGGAGGACAGAGAACTATGGCTACACCTTC | CAWRTENYGYTF
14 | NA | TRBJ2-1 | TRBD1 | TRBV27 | TGTGCCAGCAGAGAGCGACCAGGGGGCCATGAGCAGTTCTTC | CASRERPGGHEQFF
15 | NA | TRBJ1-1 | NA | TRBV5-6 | TGTGCCAGCAGCTTGGTTCCCTCGGAAGGCACTGAAGCTTTCTTT | CASSLVPSEGTEAFF
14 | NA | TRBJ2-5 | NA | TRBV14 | TGTGCCAGCAGCCAAGTGAGGCGAGAAGAGACCCAGTACTTC | CASSQVRREETQYF
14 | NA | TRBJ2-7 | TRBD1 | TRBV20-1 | TGCAGTGCTAAGGGACAGGGGGCAAATTACGAGCAGTACTTC | CSAKGQGANYEQYF
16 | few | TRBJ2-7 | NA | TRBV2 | TGTGCCAGTAAGCAGAGGGAGCTAGAACCTTCCTACGAGCAGTACTTC | CASKQRELEPSYEQYF
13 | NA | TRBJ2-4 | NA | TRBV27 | TGTGCCAGCAGTCCCCACAGGGGGGGAGAGCAGTACTTC | CASSPHRGGEQYF
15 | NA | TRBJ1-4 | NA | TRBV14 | TGTGCCAGCAGCCATCGGACAGCCTTCAATGAAAAACTGTTTTTT | CASSHRTAFNEKLFF
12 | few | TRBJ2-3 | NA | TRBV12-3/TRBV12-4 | TGTGCCAGCAGTTTAGAACACGATACGCAGTATTTT | CASSLEHDTQYF
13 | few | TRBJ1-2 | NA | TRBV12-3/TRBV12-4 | TGTGCCAGCAGCCTCCGGGCCAGGGAAGGCTACACCTTC | CASSLRAREGYTF
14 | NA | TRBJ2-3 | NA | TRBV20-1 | TGCAGTGCTAGTTCTCAGAGAAACACAGATACGCAGTATTTT | CSASSQRNTDTQYF
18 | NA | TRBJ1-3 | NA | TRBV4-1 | TGCGCCAGCAGCCAAGATCCAATTGAGGTCAACTCTGGAAACACCATATATTTT | CASSQDPIEVNSGNTIYF
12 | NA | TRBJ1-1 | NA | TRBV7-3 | TGTGCCAGCAGCTCCCCGAGTGTAGGGCTTTTCTTT | CASSSPSVGLFF
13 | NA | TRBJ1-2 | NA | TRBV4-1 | TGCGCCAGCAGCCAAATTACAGCCTATGGCTACACCTTC | CASSQITAYGYTF
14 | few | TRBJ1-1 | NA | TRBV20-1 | TGCAGTGCTAGACTCACGGGGGCTAACACTGAAGCTTTCTTT | CSARLTGANTEAFF
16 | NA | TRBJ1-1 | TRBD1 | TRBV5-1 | TGCGCCAGCAGCACGGGACAGGGGGCGTTGGTAACTGAAGCTTTCTTT | CASSTGQGALVTEAFF
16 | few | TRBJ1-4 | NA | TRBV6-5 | TGTGCCAGCAGTAGGGACCACACAGGGATTAATGAAAAACTGTTTTTT | CASSRDHTGINEKLFF
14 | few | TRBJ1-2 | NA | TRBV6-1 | TGTGCCAGCAGTGAAGCGCTCGGGAACTATGGCTACACCTTC | CASSEALGNYGYTF
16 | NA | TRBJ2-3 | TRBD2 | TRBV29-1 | TGCAGCGTTGAAGATCGACTAGCGGATAACACAGATACGCAGTATTTT | CSVEDRLADNTDTQYF
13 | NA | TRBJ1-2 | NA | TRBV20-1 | TGCAGTGTCCAGGGGCCGGCTAACTATGGCTACACCTTC | CSVQGPANYGYTF
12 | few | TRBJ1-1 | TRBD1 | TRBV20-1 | TGCAGTGCTGACGACAGGGGCACTGAAGCTTTCTTT | CSADDRGTEAFF
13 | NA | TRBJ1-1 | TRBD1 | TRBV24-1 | TGTGCCACCATCGGGGACAGCTCCACTGAAGCTTTCTTT | CATIGDSSTEAFF
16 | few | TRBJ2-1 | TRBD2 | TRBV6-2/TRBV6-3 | TGTGCCAGCAGTTACTCGACGCTAGCGGGGAGGAATGAGCAGTTCTTC | CASSYSTLAGRNEQFF
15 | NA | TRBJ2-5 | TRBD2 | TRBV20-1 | TGCAGTGCTCGCCTTAGCGGGGGGACCTACAATGAGCAGTACTTC | CSARLSGGTYNEQYF
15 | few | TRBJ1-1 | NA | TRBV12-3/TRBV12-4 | TGTGCCAGCAGTTCCCCCGGGTCGGGGGACACTGAAGCTTTCTTT | CASSSPGSGDTEAFF
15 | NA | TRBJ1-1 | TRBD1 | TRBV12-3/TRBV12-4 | TGTGCCAGCAGTTTAGGGGCGTCAGGGGGCACTGAAGCTTTCTTT | CASSLGASGGTEAFF
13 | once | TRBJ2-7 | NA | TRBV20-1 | TGCAGTGCTAGGCAGGGAGGCTACAATGAGCAGTACTTC | CSARQGGYNEQYF
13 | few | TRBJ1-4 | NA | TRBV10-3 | TGTGCCATCAGACCGGCCTCTAATGAAAAACTGTTTTTT | CAIRPASNEKLFF
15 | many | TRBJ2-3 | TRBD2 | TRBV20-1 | TGCAGTGCTAGAGATCTGGCGGGGGTCGCGGATACGCAGTATTTT | CSARDLAGVADTQYF
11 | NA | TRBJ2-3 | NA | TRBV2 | TGTGCCGGCATGACGGCAGATACGCAGTATTTT | CAGMTADTQYF
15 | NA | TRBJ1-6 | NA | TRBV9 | TGTGCCAGCAGCGTAACCCACAGTGGAAATTCACCCCTCCACTTT | CASSVTHSGNSPLHF
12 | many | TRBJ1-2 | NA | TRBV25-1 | TGTGCCAGCCGCGGGACACTCTATGGCTACACCTTC | CASRGTLYGYTF
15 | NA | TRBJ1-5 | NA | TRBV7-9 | TGTGCCAGCAGCTTGGGGGCAGGTCGCGATCAGCCCCAGCATTTT | CASSLGAGRDQPQHF